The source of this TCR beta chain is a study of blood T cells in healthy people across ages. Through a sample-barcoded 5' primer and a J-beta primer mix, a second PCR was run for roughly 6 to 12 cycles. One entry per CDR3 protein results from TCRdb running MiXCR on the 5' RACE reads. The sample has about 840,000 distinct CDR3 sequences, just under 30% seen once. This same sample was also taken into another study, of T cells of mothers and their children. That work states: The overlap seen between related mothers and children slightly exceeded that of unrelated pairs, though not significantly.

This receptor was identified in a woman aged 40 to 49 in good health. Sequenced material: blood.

The CDR3 nucleotides are TGTGCCAGCAGCTTAGATGCCTTGGGGTCGACTAATGAAAAACTGTTTTTT. It yields the protein CASSLDALGSTNEKLFF. This sequence joins TRBV7-9 and TRBJ1-4; D is undetermined. CDR1 is SEHNR, CDR2 FQNEAQ, per germline (reference sequence). Trimming stripped 1 base from V and 2 bases from J, with 14 bases between. The CDR3 consists of 17 residues.